This entry concerns a single T cell receptor beta chain. Germline V lookup: CDR1 KGHDR, CDR2 SFDVKD. V was cut by 4 bases and J by 5 bases, with 14 bases left in between. The CDR3 is made up of 15 amino acids. The record originates from a study of T-cell memory formation after mild COVID-19. TCRdb re-derived calls from the 5' RACE reads in MiXCR, one entry per CDR3 protein. The repertoire includes approximately 250,000 distinct CDR3 sequences, 15% to 20% of them detected once, and more than 20% sits in the top ten. The chain combines TRBV24-1 with TRBJ2-1; D is undetermined. This receptor was obtained from a man younger than 35 who had mild COVID-19 (a few samples of this study predate the infection). Cell type and time point are not known. The sample was PBMCs or a T cell subset sorted from them (not recorded which). CDR3 amino acids: CATSDPLSGNNEQFF. The CDR3 nucleotides read TGTGCCACCAGTGACCCCCTTTCGGGCAACAATGAGCAGTTCTTC.